A single sample is the source of the 14 T cell receptor beta chains below, sequenced in a study of T cells after yellow fever vaccination. TCRdb redid the calling of the 5' RACE reads with MiXCR, one entry per CDR3 protein. This table holds around 300,000 distinct CDR3 sequences, around 4.3% found once. Material: PBMCs, obtained 15 days after the yellow fever booster vaccination. Every receptor here comes from a man aged 18 to 29 who received the YFV17D yellow fever vaccine.

The V call is TRBV11-2, the J call TRBJ1-5, with TRBD1 as a possible D gene (5 bases). Germline V CDR1 and CDR2: SGHAT, FQNNGV. This CDR3 spans 15 amino acids. V lost 1 base, J lost 8 bases, and 15 bases lay in between. CDR3 nucleotides: TGTGCCAGCAGCTTAGGGGTAGGGGCCGGGGAGCCCCAGCATTTT. Translating it yields CASSLGVGAGEPQHF.

This clonotype showed up just a few times. CDR3 in amino acids: CASSPANYEQYV. CDR3 sequence (DNA): TGTGCCAGCAGTCCCGCCAACTACGAGCAGTACGTC. This sequence joins TRBV28 and TRBJ2-7, with D unresolved. Germline assignment: CDR1 MDHEN and CDR2 SYDVKM. The V gene lost 5 bases and the J gene lost 3 bases, with 8 bases spanning the gap. The CDR3 consists of 12 residues.

This clonotype was counted only a few times. The rearrangement joins TRBV6-5 to TRBJ2-3; weak D call: TRBD1 (6 bases). V was pared by 5 bases and J by 5 bases, with 14 bases between. CDR1 MNHEY and CDR2 SVGAGI come from the germline V gene. The CDR3 has 14 amino acids. CDR3 in DNA: TGTGCCAGCAGTAAAAGACAGGTCCTAGATACGCAGTATTTT. Its translation is CASSKRQVLDTQYF.

This clonotype was observed many times. The J gene is TRBJ2-1, the V gene TRBV10-3; D uncertain. The CDR3 is 12 amino acids. V dropped 0 bases and J dropped 8 bases, with 5 bases sitting between them. Germline CDR1 and CDR2: ENHRY and SYGVKD. The CDR3 sequence: CAISESIYEQFF. CDR3 sequence (DNA): TGTGCCATCAGTGAGTCGATTTATGAGCAGTTCTTC.

The V call is TRBV20-1, the J call TRBJ2-5, with D possibly TRBD2 on 5 matching bases. V lost 5 bases and J 5 bases, leaving 15 bases between the germline ends. CDR1 and CDR2 from the germline V gene are DFQATT and SNEGSKA (reference sequence). This CDR3 contains 13 residues. The CDR3 nucleotides read TGCAGTGCTTCCGAGCGGTCCAGGGAGACCCAGTACTTC. Translated: CSASERSRETQYF.

This clonotype appeared many times. CDR3 sequence reads: CASSESPGGGNEQFF. CDR3 DNA: TGTGCCAGCAGCGAATCCCCGGGGGGCGGCAATGAGCAGTTCTTC. The chain employs TRBV5-5 and TRBJ2-1, with D possibly being TRBD2 (7 bases). V dropped 4 bases and J dropped 6 bases, with 17 bases sitting between them. Germline lookup yields CDR1 SGHKS and CDR2 YYEKEE (reference sequence). This CDR3 comprises 15 residues.

V and J are TRBV6-2 or TRBV6-3 and TRBJ2-7, with 7 bases that match TRBD1. Germline-derived CDR1 and CDR2 are MNHEY and SVGEGT. V was pared by 8 bases and J by 2 bases, with 6 bases of the junction left unmatched. This CDR3 is 13 amino acids long. The CDR3 DNA is TGTGCCAGCTCGGACAGGATCGCCTACGAGCAGTACGTC. Its protein product is CASSDRIAYEQYV.

A few counts support this clonotype. The CDR3, as DNA: TGCAGTGCTAGCCCCCCGGGGGCAGATACGCAGTATTTT. This encodes CSASPPGADTQYF. The chain is built from TRBV20-1 and TRBJ2-3; D may be TRBD2 (6 bases). V lost 3 bases and J 4 bases, leaving 11 bases between the germline ends. The CDR3 is 13 amino acids. Germline loops: CDR1 DFQATT, CDR2 SNEGSKA (reference sequence).

The sample holds many counts of this clonotype. This chain joins TRBV7-3 and TRBJ2-5; TRBD2 matches 11 bases. The CDR3 contains 16 residues. The V and J ends lost 6 bases and 7 bases, in that order; junction bases with no gene match: 13. The germline V gene has CDR1 SGHTA and CDR2 FQGTGA. In DNA form, the CDR3 reads TGTGCCAGCAGGCCCGATAGCGGGGGGGCAGCGGCGACCCAGTACTTC. It yields the protein CASRPDSGGAAATQYF.

This clonotype was counted ten times or more. This chain uses TRBV5-1 with TRBJ2-2; TRBD1 matches at 7 bases. Germline V gene lookup returns CDR1 SGHRS and CDR2 YFSETQ. The CDR3 length is 16 residues. The V gene end was trimmed by 3 bases and the J gene end by 0 bases; junction bases not matched to a gene: 5. CDR3 in amino acids: CASSSTGISNTGELFF. CDR3 in DNA: TGCGCCAGCAGCTCGACAGGGATATCGAACACCGGGGAGCTGTTTTTT.

In its sample, this clonotype was seen many times. The chain joins TRBV20-1 to TRBJ2-5; no definite D call. V shed 0 bases and J shed 5 bases, with 4 bases lying between them. Per the germline V gene, CDR1 is DFQATT and CDR2 is SNEGSKA (reference sequence). The CDR3 is 11 residues long. Here the CDR3 reads CSARDQETQYF. The CDR3 region has the DNA TGCAGTGCTAGAGATCAGGAGACCCAGTACTTC.

This clonotype occurred many times. This chain links TRBV11-2 with TRBJ2-3, with 8 nucleotides matching TRBD2. With 5 bases clipped from V and 2 bases from J, the junction kept 9 bases outside the gene matches. Germline assignment: CDR1 SGHAT and CDR2 FQNNGV. CDR3 length: 16 amino acids. DNA for the CDR3: TGTGCCAGCAGCCCGATAGCGGGATCCGTCACAGATACGCAGTATTTT. Translation: CASSPIAGSVTDTQYF. Supplemented by reference TRBV11-2 and TRBJ2-3, the full variable domain reads EAGVAQSPRYKIIEKRQSVAFWCNPISGHATLYWYQQILGQGPKLLIQFQNNGVVDDSQLPKDRFSAERLKGVDSTLKIQPAKLEDSAVYLCASSPIAGSVTDTQYFGPGTRLTVL.

There are many counts of this clonotype. In nucleotides, the CDR3 is TGTGCCAGTAGTAACTGGACAGGCTGGGAGACCCAGTACTTC. Amino acids: CASSNWTGWETQYF. The chain recombines TRBV19 with TRBJ2-5, with 7 positions matching TRBD1. This CDR3 is 14 amino acids long. Germline CDR1 reads LNHDA; CDR2 reads SQIVND (reference sequence). With 4 bases clipped from V and 5 bases from J, the junction kept 7 bases outside the gene matches.

This clonotype has a count of ten or more. The chain uses TRBV20-1 and TRBJ1-2; D gene uncertain. Germline CDR1 DFQATT, CDR2 SNEGSKA (reference sequence). This CDR3 spans 9 amino acids. V lost 6 bases, J lost 8 bases, and 7 bases lay in between. Here the CDR3 reads CSAGFGYTF. CDR3 nucleotide sequence: TGCAGTGCAGGGTTCGGCTACACCTTC.